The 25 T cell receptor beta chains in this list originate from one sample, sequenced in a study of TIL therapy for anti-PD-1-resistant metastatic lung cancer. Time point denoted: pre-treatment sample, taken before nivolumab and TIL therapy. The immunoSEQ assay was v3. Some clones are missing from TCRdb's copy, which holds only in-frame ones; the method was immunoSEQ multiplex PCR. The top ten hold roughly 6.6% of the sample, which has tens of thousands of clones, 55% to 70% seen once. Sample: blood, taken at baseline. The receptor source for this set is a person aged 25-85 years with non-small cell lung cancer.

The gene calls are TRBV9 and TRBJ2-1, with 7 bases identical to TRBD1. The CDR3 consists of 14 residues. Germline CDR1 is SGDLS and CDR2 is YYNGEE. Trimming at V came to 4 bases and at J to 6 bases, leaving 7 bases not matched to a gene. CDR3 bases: TGTGCCAGCAGCTTCACTGGACAGGTCAATGAGCAGTTCTTC. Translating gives CASSFTGQVNEQFF.

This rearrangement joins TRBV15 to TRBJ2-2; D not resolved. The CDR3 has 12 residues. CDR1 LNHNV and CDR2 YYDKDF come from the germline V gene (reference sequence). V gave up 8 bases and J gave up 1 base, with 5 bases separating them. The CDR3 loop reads CATFGNTGELFF. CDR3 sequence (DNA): TGTGCCACCTTTGGGAACACCGGGGAGCTGTTTTTT.

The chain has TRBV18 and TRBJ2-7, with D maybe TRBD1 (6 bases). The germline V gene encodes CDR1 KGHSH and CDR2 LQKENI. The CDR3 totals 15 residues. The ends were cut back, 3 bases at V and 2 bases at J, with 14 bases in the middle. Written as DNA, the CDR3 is TGTGCCAGCTCACCCGCAGGGGCGCGGACCTACGAGCAGTACTTC. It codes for CASSPAGARTYEQYF.

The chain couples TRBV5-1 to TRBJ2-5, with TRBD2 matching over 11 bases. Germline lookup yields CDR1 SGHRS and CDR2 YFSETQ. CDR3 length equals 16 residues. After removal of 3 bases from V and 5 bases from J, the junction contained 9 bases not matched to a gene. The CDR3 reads CASSSFSGRVGETQYF. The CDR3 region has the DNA TGCGCCAGCAGCTCTTTTAGCGGGAGGGTCGGCGAGACCCAGTACTTC.

The CDR3: CASSMTGRFDTDTQYF. The DNA of the CDR3 is TGTGCCAGTAGTATGACCGGGAGATTCGACACAGATACGCAGTATTTT. The chain recombines TRBV19 with TRBJ2-3, with a possible D match to TRBD2 (6 bases). Germline values: CDR1 LNHDA, CDR2 SQIVND (reference sequence). The ends were cut back, 3 bases at V and 2 bases at J, with 15 bases in the middle. CDR3 length equals 16 residues.

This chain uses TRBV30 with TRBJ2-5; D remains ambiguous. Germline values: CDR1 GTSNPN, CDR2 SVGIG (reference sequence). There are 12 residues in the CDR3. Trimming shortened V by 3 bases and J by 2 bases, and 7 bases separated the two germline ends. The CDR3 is CAWSETQETQYF. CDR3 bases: TGTGCCTGGAGCGAGACGCAAGAGACCCAGTACTTC.

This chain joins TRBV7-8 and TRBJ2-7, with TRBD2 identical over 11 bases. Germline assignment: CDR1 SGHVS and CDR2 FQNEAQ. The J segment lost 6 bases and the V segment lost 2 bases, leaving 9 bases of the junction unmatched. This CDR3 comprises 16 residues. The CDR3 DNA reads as TGTGCCAGCAGCTTACGGGGACTAGCGGCCTCCGGCGAGCAGTACTTC. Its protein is CASSLRGLAASGEQYF.

The CDR3 sequence: CASSDRGEAFF. DNA of the CDR3: TGTGCCAGCAGCGACAGGGGTGAAGCTTTCTTT. The chain employs TRBV7-9 and TRBJ1-1; 8 positions agree with TRBD1. With 5 bases clipped from V and 7 bases from J, the junction kept 0 bases outside the gene matches. The CDR3 is 11 amino acids. Per germline, CDR1 SEHNR and CDR2 FQNEAQ (reference sequence).

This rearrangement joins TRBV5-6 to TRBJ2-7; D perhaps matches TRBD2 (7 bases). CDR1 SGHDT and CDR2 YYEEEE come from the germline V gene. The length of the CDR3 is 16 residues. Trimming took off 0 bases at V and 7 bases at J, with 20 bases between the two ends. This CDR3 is CASSLVGGRRILEQYF. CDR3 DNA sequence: TGTGCCAGCAGCTTGGTGGGGGGGCGCAGGATTCTAGAGCAGTACTTC.

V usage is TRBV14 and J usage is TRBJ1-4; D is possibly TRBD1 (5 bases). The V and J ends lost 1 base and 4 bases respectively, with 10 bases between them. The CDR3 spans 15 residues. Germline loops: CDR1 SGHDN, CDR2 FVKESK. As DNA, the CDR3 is TGTGCCAGCAGCCAAGTCGGGGCCGATAATGAAAAACTGTTTTTT. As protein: CASSQVGADNEKLFF.

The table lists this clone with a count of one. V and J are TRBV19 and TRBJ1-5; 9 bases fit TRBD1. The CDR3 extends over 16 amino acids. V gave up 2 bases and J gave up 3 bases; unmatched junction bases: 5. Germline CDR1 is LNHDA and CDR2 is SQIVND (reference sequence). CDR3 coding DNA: TGTGCCAGTAGTATACAACAGGGGGCCATCAATCAGCCCCAGCATTTT. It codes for CASSIQQGAINQPQHF.

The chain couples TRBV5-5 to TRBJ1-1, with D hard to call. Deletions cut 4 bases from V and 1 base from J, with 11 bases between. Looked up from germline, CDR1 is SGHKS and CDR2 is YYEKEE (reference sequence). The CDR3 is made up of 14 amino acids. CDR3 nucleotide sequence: TGTGCCAGCAGCCTGTTGGTTGGGAACACTGAAGCTTTCTTT. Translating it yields CASSLLVGNTEAFF.

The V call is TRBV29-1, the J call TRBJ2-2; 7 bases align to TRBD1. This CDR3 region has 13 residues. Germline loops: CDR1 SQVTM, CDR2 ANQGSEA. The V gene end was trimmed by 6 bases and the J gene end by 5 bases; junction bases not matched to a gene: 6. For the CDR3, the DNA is TGCAGCGTGATGGGACAGATGACCGGGGAGCTGTTTTTT. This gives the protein CSVMGQMTGELFF.

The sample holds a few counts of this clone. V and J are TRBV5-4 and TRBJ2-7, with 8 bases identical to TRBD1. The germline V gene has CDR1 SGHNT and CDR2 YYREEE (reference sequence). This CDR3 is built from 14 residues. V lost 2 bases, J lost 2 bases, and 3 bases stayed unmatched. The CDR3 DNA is TGTGCCAGCAGCTTCCCGGGACAGGCCTACGAGCAGTACTTC. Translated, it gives CASSFPGQAYEQYF.

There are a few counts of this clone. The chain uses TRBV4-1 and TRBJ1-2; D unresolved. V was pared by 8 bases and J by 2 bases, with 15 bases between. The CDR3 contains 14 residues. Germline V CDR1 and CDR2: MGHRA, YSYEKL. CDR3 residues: CASLPGPANYGYTF. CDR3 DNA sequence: TGCGCCAGCCTCCCTGGCCCCGCCAACTATGGCTACACCTTC.

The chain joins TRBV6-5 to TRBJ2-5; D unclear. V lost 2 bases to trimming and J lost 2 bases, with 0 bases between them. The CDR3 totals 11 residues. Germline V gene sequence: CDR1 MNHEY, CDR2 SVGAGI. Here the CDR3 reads CASSYQETQYF. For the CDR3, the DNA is TGTGCCAGCAGTTACCAAGAGACCCAGTACTTC.

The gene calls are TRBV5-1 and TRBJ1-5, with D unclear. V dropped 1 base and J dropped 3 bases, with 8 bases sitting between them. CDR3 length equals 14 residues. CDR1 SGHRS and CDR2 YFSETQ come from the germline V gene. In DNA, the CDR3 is TGCGCCAGCAGCTTGAGTGGGGACAATCAGCCCCAGCATTTT. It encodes CASSLSGDNQPQHF.

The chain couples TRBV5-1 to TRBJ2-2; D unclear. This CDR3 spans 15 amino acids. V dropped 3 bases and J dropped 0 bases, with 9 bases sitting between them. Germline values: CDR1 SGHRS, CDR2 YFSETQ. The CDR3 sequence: CASSSSLTNTGELFF. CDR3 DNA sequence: TGCGCCAGCAGCTCTTCACTTACGAACACCGGGGAGCTGTTTTTT.

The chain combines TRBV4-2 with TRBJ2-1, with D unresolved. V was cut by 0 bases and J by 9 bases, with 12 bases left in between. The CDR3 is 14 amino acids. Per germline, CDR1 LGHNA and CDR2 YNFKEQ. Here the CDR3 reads CASSQDVGTIEQFF. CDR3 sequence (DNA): TGTGCCAGCAGCCAAGATGTCGGAACAATTGAGCAGTTCTTC.

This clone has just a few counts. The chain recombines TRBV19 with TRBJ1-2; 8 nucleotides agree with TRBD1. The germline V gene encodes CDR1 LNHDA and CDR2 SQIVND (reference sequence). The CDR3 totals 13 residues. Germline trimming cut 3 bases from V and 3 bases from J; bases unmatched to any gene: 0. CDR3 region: CASSMDRDYGYTF. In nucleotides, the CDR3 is TGTGCCAGTAGTATGGACAGGGACTATGGCTACACCTTC.

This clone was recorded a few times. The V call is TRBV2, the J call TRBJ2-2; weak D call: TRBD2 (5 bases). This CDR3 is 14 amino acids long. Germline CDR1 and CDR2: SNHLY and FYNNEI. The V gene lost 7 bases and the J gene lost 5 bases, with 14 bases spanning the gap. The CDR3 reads CASTLGLGTGELFF. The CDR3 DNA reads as TGTGCCAGCACCCTCGGACTGGGAACCGGGGAGCTGTTTTTT.

The CDR3 DNA reads TGTGCCAGCAGTGAATATCCCTCGACAGATACGCAGTATTTT. This encodes CASSEYPSTDTQYF. V usage is TRBV6-1 and J usage is TRBJ2-3, with D unresolved. Germline CDR1 reads MNHNS; CDR2 reads SASEGT. V was pared by 2 bases and J by 3 bases, with 9 bases between. The CDR3 extends over 14 amino acids.

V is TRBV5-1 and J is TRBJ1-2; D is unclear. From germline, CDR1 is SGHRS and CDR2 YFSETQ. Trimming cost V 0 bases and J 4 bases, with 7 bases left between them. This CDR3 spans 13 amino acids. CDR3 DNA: TGCGCCAGCAGCTTGGGAGTGGGCTATGGCTACACCTTC. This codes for CASSLGVGYGYTF. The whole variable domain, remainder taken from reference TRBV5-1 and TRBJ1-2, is KAGVTQTPRYLIKTRGQQVTLSCSPISGHRSVSWYQQTPGQGLQFLFEYFSETQRNKGNFPGRFSGRQFSNSRSEMNVSTLELGDSALYLCASSLGVGYGYTFGSGTRLTVV.

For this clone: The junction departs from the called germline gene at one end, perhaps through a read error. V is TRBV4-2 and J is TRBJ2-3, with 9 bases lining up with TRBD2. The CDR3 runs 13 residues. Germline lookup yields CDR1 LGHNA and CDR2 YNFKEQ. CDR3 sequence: CASSQEPGLALHF. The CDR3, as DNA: TGTGCCAGCAGCCAAGAGCCGGGACTAGCATTGCATTTT.

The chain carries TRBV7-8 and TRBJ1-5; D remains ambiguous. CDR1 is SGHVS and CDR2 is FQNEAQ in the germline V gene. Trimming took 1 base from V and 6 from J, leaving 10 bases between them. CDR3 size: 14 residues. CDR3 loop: CASSLVDTSQPQHF. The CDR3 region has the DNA TGTGCCAGCAGCTTAGTTGATACTTCTCAGCCCCAGCATTTT.